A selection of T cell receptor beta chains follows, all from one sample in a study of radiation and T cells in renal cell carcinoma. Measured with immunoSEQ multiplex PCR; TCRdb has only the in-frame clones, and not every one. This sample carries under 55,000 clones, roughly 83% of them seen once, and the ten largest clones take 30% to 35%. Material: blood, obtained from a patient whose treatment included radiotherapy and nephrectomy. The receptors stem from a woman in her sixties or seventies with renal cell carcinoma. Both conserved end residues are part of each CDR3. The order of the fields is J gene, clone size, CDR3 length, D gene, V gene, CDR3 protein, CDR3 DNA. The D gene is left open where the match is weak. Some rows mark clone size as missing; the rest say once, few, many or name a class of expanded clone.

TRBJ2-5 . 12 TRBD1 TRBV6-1 CASTKDRETQYF TGTGCCAGCACCAAGGACAGGGAGACCCAGTACTTC
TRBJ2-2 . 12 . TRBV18 CASSPQTGELFF TGTGCCAGCTCACCACAGACCGGGGAGCTGTTTTTT
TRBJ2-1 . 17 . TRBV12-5 CASGLVGEYQANNEQFF TGTGCTAGTGGTTTGGTTGGGGAGTACCAGGCAAACAATGAGCAGTTCTTC
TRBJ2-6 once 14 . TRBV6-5 CASRAGVGANVLTF TGTGCCAGCAGAGCAGGGGTCGGGGCCAACGTCCTGACTTTC
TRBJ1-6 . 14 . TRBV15 CATSLLTDNSPLHF TGTGCCACCAGCCTCCTGACAGATAATTCACCCCTCCACTTT
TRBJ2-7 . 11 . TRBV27 CASMGNYEQYF TGTGCCAGCATGGGGAACTACGAGCAGTACTTC
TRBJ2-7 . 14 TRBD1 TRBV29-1 CSVELTGLSYEQYF TGCAGCGTTGAACTGACAGGGCTTTCCTACGAGCAGTACTTC
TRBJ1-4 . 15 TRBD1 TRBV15 CATSLGGQLNEKLFF TGTGCCACCAGCTTGGGGGGACAGCTTAATGAAAAACTGTTTTTT
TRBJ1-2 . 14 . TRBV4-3 CASSQDFKGGGYTF TGCGCCAGCAGCCAAGATTTCAAGGGGGGAGGCTACACCTTC
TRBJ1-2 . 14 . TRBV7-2 CASSFGGDAYGYTF TGTGCCAGCAGCTTCGGAGGCGACGCCTATGGCTACACCTTC
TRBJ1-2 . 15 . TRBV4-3 CASSPTLTENYGYTF TGCGCCAGCAGCCCTACACTAACAGAAAACTATGGCTACACCTTC
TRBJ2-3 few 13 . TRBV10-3 CAISEPRTDTQYF TGTGCCATCAGTGAGCCTCGCACAGATACGCAGTATTTT
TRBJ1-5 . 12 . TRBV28 CASSLAGQPQHF TGTGCCAGCAGTTTAGCAGGTCAGCCCCAGCATTTT
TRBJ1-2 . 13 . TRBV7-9 CASSLESPYGYTF TGTGCCAGCAGCCTCGAGTCGCCCTATGGCTACACCTTC
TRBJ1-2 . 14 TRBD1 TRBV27 CASSFADRTYGYTF TGTGCCAGCAGTTTCGCGGACAGGACGTATGGCTACACCTTC
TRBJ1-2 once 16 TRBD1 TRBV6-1 CASSELFGQGNYGYTF TGTGCCAGCAGTGAATTATTCGGACAGGGGAACTATGGCTACACCTTC
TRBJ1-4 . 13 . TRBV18 CASSPREGEKLFF TGTGCCAGCTCACCCAGGGAGGGTGAAAAACTGTTTTTT
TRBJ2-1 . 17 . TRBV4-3 CASSQDMAIMGPNEQFF TGCGCCAGCAGCCAAGATATGGCGATCATGGGTCCCAATGAGCAGTTCTTC
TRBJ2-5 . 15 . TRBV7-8 CASSFIQSNQQTQYF TGTGCCAGCAGCTTTATCCAGAGTAATCAGCAGACCCAGTACTTC
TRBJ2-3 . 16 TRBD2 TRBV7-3 CASSSGLAGVTDTQYF TGTGCCAGCAGCTCCGGACTAGCGGGAGTCACAGATACGCAGTATTTT
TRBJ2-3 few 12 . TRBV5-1 CASSDRTVAQYF TGCGCCAGCAGTGATAGGACTGTTGCGCAGTATTTT
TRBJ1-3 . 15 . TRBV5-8 CASSWEQGSGNTIYF TGTGCCAGCAGCTGGGAGCAGGGGTCTGGAAACACCATATATTTT
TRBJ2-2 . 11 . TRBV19 CATSNTGELFF TGTGCCACCAGCAACACCGGGGAGCTGTTTTTT
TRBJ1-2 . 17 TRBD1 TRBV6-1 CASSDGLTGQGDYGYTF TGTGCCAGCAGTGATGGATTGACGGGACAGGGAGACTATGGCTACACCTTC
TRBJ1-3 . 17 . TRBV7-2 CASSRASAGLAGNTIYF TGTGCCAGCAGCAGAGCGTCTGCGGGTTTAGCTGGAAACACCATATATTTT
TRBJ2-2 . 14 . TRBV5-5 CASREWAAPRELFF TGTGCCAGCAGGGAATGGGCAGCCCCCAGGGAGCTGTTTTTT
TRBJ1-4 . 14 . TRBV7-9 CASSLSLPNEKLFF TGTGCCAGCAGCTTGAGTTTGCCTAATGAAAAACTGTTTTTT
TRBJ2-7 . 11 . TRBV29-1 CSCTEAYEQYF TGCAGCTGTACGGAGGCCTACGAGCAGTACTTC
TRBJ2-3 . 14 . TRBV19 CASSLGQITDTQYF TGTGCCAGTAGCCTAGGACAGATCACAGATACGCAGTATTTT
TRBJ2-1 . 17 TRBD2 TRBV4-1 CASSQHTSGGKGNEQFF TGCGCCAGCAGCCAACATACTAGCGGGGGAAAAGGGAATGAGCAGTTCTTC
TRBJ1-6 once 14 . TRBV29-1 CSVAEGDIPSPLHF TGCAGCGTTGCGGAGGGGGACATACCCTCACCCCTCCACTTT
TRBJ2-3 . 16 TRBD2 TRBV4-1 CASSRDGGGYTDTQYF TGCGCCAGCAGCCGGGATGGCGGGGGGTACACAGATACGCAGTATTTT
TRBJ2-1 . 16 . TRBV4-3 CASSQDWRTEGNEQFF TGCGCCAGCAGCCAAGATTGGAGGACCGAGGGCAATGAGCAGTTCTTC
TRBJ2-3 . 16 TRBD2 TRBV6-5 CASSYTSSGRWDTQYF TGTGCCAGCAGTTACACCTCTAGCGGGAGGTGGGATACGCAGTATTTT
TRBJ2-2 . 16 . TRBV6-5 CASSYSFGFHPGELFF TGTGCCAGCAGTTACTCGTTCGGTTTTCACCCCGGGGAGCTGTTTTTT